These 2 T cell receptor beta chains originate from one sample sequenced in a study of shared clonotypes between healthy human individuals. TCRdb's copy holds only in-frame clones and misses some; the assay was immunoSEQ multiplex PCR. The sample contains 550,000 to 700,000 clones, less than 80% of which appear only once. The source material was memory CD4+ T cells sorted from blood. The subset: CD45RA-negative fraction. These receptors were taken from a woman in her 30s in good health.

V usage is TRBV5-1 and J usage is TRBJ2-1, with D perhaps given as TRBD1 or TRBD2 (6 bases each). CDR1 SGHRS and CDR2 YFSETQ come from the germline V gene. The CDR3 totals 15 residues. V lost 2 bases and J 4 bases, leaving 13 bases between the germline ends. CDR3 amino acids: CASSFGQGRYNEQFF. The DNA for the CDR3 is TGCGCCAGCAGCTTTGGTCAGGGGAGGTACAATGAGCAGTTCTTC. Combining the CDR3 with reference TRBV5-1 and TRBJ2-1 gives the whole variable domain KAGVTQTPRYLIKTRGQQVTLSCSPISGHRSVSWYQQTPGQGLQFLFEYFSETQRNKGNFPGRFSGRQFSNSRSEMNVSTLELGDSALYLCASSFGQGRYNEQFFGPGTRLTVL.

The rearrangement uses TRBV10-3 and TRBJ2-2, with 8 bases aligning to TRBD1. Trimming at V came to 0 bases and at J to 3 bases, leaving 3 bases not matched to a gene. CDR1 and CDR2 from the germline V gene are ENHRY and SYGVKD. This CDR3 has 16 residues. CDR3: CAISESQGAYTGELFF. As DNA, the CDR3 is TGTGCCATCAGTGAGTCGCAGGGGGCTTACACCGGGGAGCTGTTTTTT.